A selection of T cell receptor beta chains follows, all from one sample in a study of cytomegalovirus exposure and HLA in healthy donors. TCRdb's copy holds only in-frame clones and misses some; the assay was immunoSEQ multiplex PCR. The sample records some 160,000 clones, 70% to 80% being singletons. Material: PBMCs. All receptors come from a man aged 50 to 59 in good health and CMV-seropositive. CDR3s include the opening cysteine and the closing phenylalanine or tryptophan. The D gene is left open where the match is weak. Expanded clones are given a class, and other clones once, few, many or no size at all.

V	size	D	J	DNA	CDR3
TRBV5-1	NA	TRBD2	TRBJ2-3	TGCGCCAGCAGCTTGGGTAGACTAGCGGGGATGACAGATACGCAGTATTTT	CASSLGRLAGMTDTQYF
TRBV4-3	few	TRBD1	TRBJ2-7	TGCGCCAGCAGCCAAGATCGGACAGGGACCGCCTACGAGCAGTACTTC	CASSQDRTGTAYEQYF
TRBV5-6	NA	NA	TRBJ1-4	TGTGCCAGCAGCCGGGGGGCTAATGAAAAACTGTTTTTT	CASSRGANEKLFF
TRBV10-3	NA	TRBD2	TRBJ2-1	TGTGCCATCAGCGGGACTAGCGGGGGATCATATGAGCAGTTCTTC	CAISGTSGGSYEQFF
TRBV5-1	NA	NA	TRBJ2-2	TGCGCCAGCAGCTTGGATGGGGAGAGCACCGGGGAGCTGTTTTTT	CASSLDGESTGELFF
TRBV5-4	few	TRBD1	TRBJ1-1	TGTGCCAGCAGCTCCGGACAGGTGATGAACACTGAAGCTTTCTTT	CASSSGQVMNTEAFF
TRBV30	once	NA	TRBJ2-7	TGTGCCTGGAGTGTACTTGAGGGCTACGAGCAGTACTTC	CAWSVLEGYEQYF
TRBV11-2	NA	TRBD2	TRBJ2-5	TGTGCCAGCAGCTTTAGCGGGGGGGAAGAGACCCAGTACTTC	CASSFSGGEETQYF
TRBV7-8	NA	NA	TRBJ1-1	TGTGCCAGCAGCTTAGCGCGAAGCTCCACTGAAGCTTTCTTT	CASSLARSSTEAFF
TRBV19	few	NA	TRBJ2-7	TGTGCCAGTAGTATCGCGGTTTCGGGCTACGAGCAGTACTTC	CASSIAVSGYEQYF
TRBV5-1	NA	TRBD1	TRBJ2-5	TGCGCCAGCAGCCCCGGTGGACAGGGAGAAGAGACCCAGTACTTC	CASSPGGQGEETQYF
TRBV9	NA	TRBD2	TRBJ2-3	TGTGCCAGCAGCGTAGTCGATAGCGGGGGAGATACGCAGTATTTT	CASSVVDSGGDTQYF
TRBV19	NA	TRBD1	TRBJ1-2	TGTGCCAGTAGTGCGACTGGCGGGACAGGGTATTTAAGTCGTGGCTACACCTTC	CASSATGGTGYLSRGYTF
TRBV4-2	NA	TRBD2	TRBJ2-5	TGTGCCAGCAGCCAGATAGCGGGGGGGCCAGAGACCCAGTACTTC	CASSQIAGGPETQYF
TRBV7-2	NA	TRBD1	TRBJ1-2	TGTGCCAGCAGCTCCCGGACAGGCGGTAACTATGGCTACACCTTC	CASSSRTGGNYGYTF
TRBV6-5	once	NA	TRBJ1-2	TGTGCCAGCAGCCCTCAGGTCAGAGCCTATGGCTACACCTTC	CASSPQVRAYGYTF
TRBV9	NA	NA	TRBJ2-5	TGTACCAGCAGCGCCTTCACAGGCGGAGAGACCCAGTACTTC	CTSSAFTGGETQYF
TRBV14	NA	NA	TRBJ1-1	TGTGCCAGCAGCCAAGATTGGGGGCAGGGAAGCACTGAAGCTTTCTTT	CASSQDWGQGSTEAFF
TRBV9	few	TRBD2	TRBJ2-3	TGTGCCAGCAGCGTCCAAGCGGGGGGCGGGGAGACGCAGTATTTT	CASSVQAGGGETQYF
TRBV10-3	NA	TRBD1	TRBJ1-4	TGTGCCTCGTTGCTGGGACAGGGGTTTAAAAATGAAAAACTGTTTTTT	CASLLGQGFKNEKLFF
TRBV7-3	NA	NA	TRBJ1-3	TGTGCCAGCAGCACCGGGGGGTCTGGAAACACCATATATTTT	CASSTGGSGNTIYF
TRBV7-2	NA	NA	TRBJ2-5	TGTGCCAGCAGCTTGGGGTGGGGGGGCTTGGAGCAAGAGACCCAGTACTTC	CASSLGWGGLEQETQYF
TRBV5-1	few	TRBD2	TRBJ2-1	TGCGCCAGCAGCTTTTGGGCTAGCGGATCTTACAATGAGCAGTTCTTC	CASSFWASGSYNEQFF
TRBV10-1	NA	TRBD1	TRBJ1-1	TGCGCCAGCAGTGATGGGACAGGTGGGAACACTGAAGCTTTCTTT	CASSDGTGGNTEAFF
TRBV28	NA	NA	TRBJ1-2	TGTGCCAGCAGTTTACGGGTTGCTAACTATGACTACACCTTC	CASSLRVANYDYTF
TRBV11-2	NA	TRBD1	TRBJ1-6	TGTGCCAGCAGCACAACCCCGGGACAGGGGAGGGATTCACCCCTCCACTTT	CASSTTPGQGRDSPLHF
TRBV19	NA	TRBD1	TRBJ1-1	TGTGCCAGTAGTATAAAGGGACAGGGGGACACTGAAGCTTTCTTT	CASSIKGQGDTEAFF
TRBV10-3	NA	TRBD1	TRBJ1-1	TGTGCCATCAGGGGGTGGTCAGGGGGCACTATGAACACTGAAGCTTTCTTT	CAIRGWSGGTMNTEAFF
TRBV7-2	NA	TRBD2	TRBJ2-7	TGTGCCAGCAGCGGGGGGGGGTCCTACGAGCAGTACTTC	CASSGGGSYEQYF
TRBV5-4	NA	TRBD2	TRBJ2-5	TGTGCCAGCAGCTTTCGACTAGCGGGGGATGAGACCCAGTACTTC	CASSFRLAGDETQYF
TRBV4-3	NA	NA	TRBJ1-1	TGCGCCAGCAGTGACGGGGGGACGGACACTGAAGCTTTCTTT	CASSDGGTDTEAFF
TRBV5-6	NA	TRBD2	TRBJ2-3	TGTGCCAGCAGCTTACTCCAGGCGGGGGGCGATACGCAGTATTTT	CASSLLQAGGDTQYF
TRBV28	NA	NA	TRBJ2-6	TGTGCCAGCAGTACAGGCTCTGGGGCCAACGTCCTGACTTTC	CASSTGSGANVLTF
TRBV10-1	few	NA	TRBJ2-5	TGCGCCACTTCCATCTCCTATCAAGAGACCCAGTACTTC	CATSISYQETQYF
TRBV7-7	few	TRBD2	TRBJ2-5	TGTGCCAGCAGCTCGGGACTAGCGGAGCCCCAAGAGACCCAGTACTTC	CASSSGLAEPQETQYF
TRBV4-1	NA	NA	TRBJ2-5	TGTGCCAGCAAGGTGGCGCGGTTCGGTGAGACCCAGTACTTC	CASKVARFGETQYF
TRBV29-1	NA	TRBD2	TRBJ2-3	TGCAGCGTTAGCCTAGCGGGGGGGACAGATACGCAGTATTTT	CSVSLAGGTDTQYF
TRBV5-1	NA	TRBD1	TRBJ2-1	TGCGCCAGCAGCATCCTTGGGACAGGGGGAGGCGATGAGCAGTTCTTC	CASSILGTGGGDEQFF
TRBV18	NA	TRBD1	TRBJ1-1	TGTGCCAGCTCACCGGGGCGACAGGGGGTCATGAACACTGAAGCTTTCTTT	CASSPGRQGVMNTEAFF
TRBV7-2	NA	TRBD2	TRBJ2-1	TGTGCCAGCAGCTTATACGGGGGGGTCTACAATGAGCAGTTCTTC	CASSLYGGVYNEQFF
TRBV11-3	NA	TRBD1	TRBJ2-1	TGTGCCAGCAGCCCTCGGACAGGGGGCGCTTTGGTAGAGCAGTTCTTC	CASSPRTGGALVEQFF
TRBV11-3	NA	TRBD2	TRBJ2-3	TGTGCCAGCAGCTTGACTAGCGGGACCGCAGATACGCAGTATTTT	CASSLTSGTADTQYF
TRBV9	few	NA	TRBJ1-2	TGTGCCAGCAGCGTAGATGTCAGAACTAACTATGGCTACACCTTC	CASSVDVRTNYGYTF
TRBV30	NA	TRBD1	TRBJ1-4	TGTGCCTGGAGTGTAAATGGACAGGCGCTGTTTTTT	CAWSVNGQALFF
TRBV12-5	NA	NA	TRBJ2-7	TGTGCTAGTGGCCTAGGCGGATCCTACGAGCAGTACTTC	CASGLGGSYEQYF
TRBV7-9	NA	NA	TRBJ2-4	TGTGCCAGCAGCTCCCAAGGGAGAGACATTCAGTACTTC	CASSSQGRDIQYF
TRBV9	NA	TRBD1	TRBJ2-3	TGTGCCAGCAGCCCCCACTATTTCACAGGGGCCGAGACCACAGATACGCAGTATTTT	CASSPHYFTGAETTDTQYF
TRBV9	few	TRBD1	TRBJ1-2	TGTGCCAGCAGCGTAGGGACAGGGGTTGGCTATGGCTACACCTTC	CASSVGTGVGYGYTF
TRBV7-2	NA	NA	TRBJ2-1	TGTGCCAGCAGCTTAAATCGTCCAGGGAACGAGCAGTTCTTC	CASSLNRPGNEQFF
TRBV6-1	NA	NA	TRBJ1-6	TGTGCCAGCAGGCCCCAATCAAGAGGGTCACCCCTCCACTTT	CASRPQSRGSPLHF